This TCR beta chain derives from a study of blood T cell repertoires in COVID-19. Study at large: Material from acute and convalescent COVID-19 was sourced from the United States, Italy and Spain.

Data came from immunoSEQ multiplex PCR; TCRdb stores just in-frame clones and leaves some out. The sample has over 200,000 clones, 87% seen once. The CDR3 runs 15 residues. The junction had 10 bases not matched to a gene; V was cut back by 5 bases and J by 5 bases. Germline loops: CDR1 SGHTA, CDR2 FQGNSA. This TCR derives from a man aged 18 to 30 with acute COVID-19. This chain links TRBV7-2 with TRBJ1-1; 8 positions agree with TRBD1. The specimen sequenced was PBMCs or T cells enriched from blood (not recorded which). This CDR3 is CASSPRTGMGTEAFF. The CDR3 DNA sequence: TGTGCCAGCAGCCCACGGACAGGGATGGGGACTGAAGCTTTCTTT.